This TCR beta chain was recovered during a study of CD8+CD57+ T cells in acquired aplastic anemia. Study conclusions and caveats: The number of CD8+ CDR3 sequences shared by patients and controls was approximately 30.

According to the study, genomic DNA was the template for TCR beta VDJ and CDR3 profiling. One entry per CDR3 protein results from TCRdb running MiXCR on the reads. Of about 160,000 distinct CDR3 sequences in the sample, over 70% were seen once. This clonotype was picked up a small number of times. The antigen remains unidentified. Patients selected for sequencing had displayed CD8+CD57+ cell expansion by flow cytometry. Sequencing was done on a sample of sorted CD4+, CD8+, or CD8+CD57+ T cells (not recorded which) from PBMCs. The source is a human donor with aplastic anemia.

CDR3 coding DNA: TGCGCCAGCAGGGCAAGTCGGCAGACCTCCTACGAGCAGTACTTC. Translating it yields CASRASRQTSYEQYF. The V call is TRBV10-2, the J call TRBJ2-7; D uncertain. Germline assignment: CDR1 WSHSY and CDR2 SAAADI. Trimming shortened V by 6 bases and J by 0 bases, and 15 bases separated the two germline ends. The CDR3 is 15 amino acids.